This TCR beta chain was captured by sequencing in a study of cytomegalovirus exposure and HLA in healthy donors. Study-level background: Ancestry clustering placed around four fifths of several hundred genotyped donors in the Caucasian-associated cluster.

PCR involved 60 Vbeta and 13 Jbeta primers. Here immunoSEQ multiplex PCR was the method, and the copy in TCRdb shows in-frame clones only, minus some. Here the sample spans about 170,000 clones, 70% to 90% being singletons. Regarding the study as a whole: Most CMV-associated TCR beta chains were later found to appear HLA-restricted.

This clone was observed a handful of times. What it binds is not known. Germline V gene sequence: CDR1 SGHDN, CDR2 FVKESK. The CDR3 loop spans 14 amino acids. V lost 3 bases to trimming and J lost 8 bases, with 16 bases between them. V gene TRBV14 combines with J gene TRBJ1-2, with TRBD1 as a possible D gene (5 bases). The sequenced sample was PBMCs. The sequence was collected from a woman between 18 and 30 years old in good health and CMV-seronegative. The CDR3 DNA follows: TGTGCCAGCAGCCACGAACGCAGGGTAGAAGGCTACACCTTC. It yields the protein CASSHERRVEGYTF.